The 30 T cell receptor beta chains given below trace back to one sample, sequenced in a study of cytomegalovirus exposure and HLA in healthy donors. In the PCR, 60 Vbeta and 13 Jbeta primers were used. Some clones are missing from TCRdb's copy, which holds only in-frame ones; the method was immunoSEQ multiplex PCR. The sample yields about 130,000 clones, about 74% seen once. Input material: PBMCs. These receptors all come from a man aged 25-40 years in good health and CMV-seronegative.

The V call is TRBV19, the J call TRBJ1-5; 9 positions match TRBD1. The CDR3 loop spans 17 amino acids. The V segment lost 8 bases and the J segment 3 bases; nucleotides outside the gene matches: 14. CDR1 and CDR2 from the germline V gene are LNHDA and SQIVND (reference sequence). CDR3 nucleotides: TGTGCCAGTGTCGGGATAGGGACAGGGAGGACCAATCAGCCCCAGCATTTT. The encoded protein is CASVGIGTGRTNQPQHF.

The chain combines TRBV7-2 with TRBJ2-7; D is possibly TRBD2 (6 bases). In germline, CDR1 is SGHTA, CDR2 FQGNSA. The CDR3 spans 13 residues. The ends were cut back, 4 bases at V and 1 base at J, with 8 bases in the middle. Written as DNA, the CDR3 is TGTGCCAGCAGCTCGGGGGTGTCCTACGAGCAGTACTTC. Encoded protein: CASSSGVSYEQYF.

There are a few counts of this clone. The chain couples TRBV6-5 to TRBJ1-5, with D uncertain. Germline CDR1 and CDR2: MNHEY and SVGAGI. V dropped 0 bases and J dropped 2 bases, with 8 bases sitting between them. The CDR3 sequence is 15 residues long. The CDR3 protein is CASSYSSGRNQPQHF. CDR3 DNA sequence: TGTGCCAGCAGTTACTCGTCAGGTCGCAATCAGCCCCAGCATTTT.

The chain combines TRBV6-6 with TRBJ1-3; D is unresolved. Trimming took off 5 bases at V and 4 bases at J, with 9 bases between the two ends. The CDR3 is 13 amino acids. CDR1 is MNHNY, CDR2 SVGAGI, per germline (reference sequence). This chain's CDR3 is CASSGGSGNTIYF. Written as DNA, the CDR3 is TGTGCCAGCAGTGGAGGGTCCGGAAACACCATATATTTT.

The V call is TRBV2, the J call TRBJ2-7; TRBD1 might be the D (6 bases). The germline V gene has CDR1 SNHLY and CDR2 FYNNEI. The CDR3 has 15 residues. Trimming cost V 0 bases and J 1 base, with 10 bases left between them. The CDR3 reads CASSEAQGLSYEQYF. The CDR3, as DNA: TGTGCCAGCAGTGAAGCACAGGGATTATCCTACGAGCAGTACTTC.

CDR3 protein: CSAPTEDGYTF. The CDR3 DNA reads as TGCAGTGCTCCGACAGAGGATGGCTACACCTTC. The J gene is TRBJ1-2, the V gene TRBV20-1; D is perhaps TRBD1 (5 bases). This CDR3 has 11 residues. Trimming took off 5 bases at V and 6 bases at J, with 10 bases between the two ends. Germline assignment: CDR1 DFQATT and CDR2 SNEGSKA (reference sequence).

About this clone: Other DNA sequences in this specimen translate into the identical CDR3. The V call is TRBV9, the J call TRBJ1-2; D might be TRBD1 (5 bases). CDR1 is SGDLS, CDR2 YYNGEE, per germline. The germline V and J ends were trimmed by 3 bases and 13 bases, with 13 bases remaining between them. The CDR3 loop spans 11 amino acids. The CDR3 bases are TGTGCCAGCAGCGCGGACATAACCCTCACCTTC. It encodes CASSADITLTF.

The CDR3 reads CASSLRTGNYEQYF. The CDR3 DNA reads as TGTGCCAGCAGCTTGAGGACAGGGAATTACGAGCAGTACTTC. This chain links TRBV7-3 with TRBJ2-7; TRBD1 matches at 8 bases. Losses at the gene ends were 3 bases for V and 4 bases for J; bases not matched to a gene: 5. The CDR3 extends over 14 amino acids. Germline lookup yields CDR1 SGHTA and CDR2 FQGTGA.

The chain combines TRBV6-1 with TRBJ2-2; 9 bases align to TRBD2. CDR1 is MNHNS, CDR2 SASEGT, per germline. The CDR3 is made up of 16 amino acids. J gave up 1 base and V 2 bases, and 2 bases lay outside the gene matches. The CDR3 bases are TGTGCCAGCAGTGAATCTAGCGGGAAGAACACCGGGGAGCTGTTTTTT. This codes for CASSESSGKNTGELFF.

About this clone: Other DNA sequences within the sample encode an identical CDR3. The rearrangement joins TRBV20-1 to TRBJ2-7; possibly TRBD1 for D (6 bases). The V and J ends lost 6 bases and 7 bases respectively, with 13 bases between them. This CDR3 has 11 residues. The germline CDR1 and CDR2 sequences are DFQATT and SNEGSKA (reference sequence). The CDR3 DNA follows: TGCAGTGCCAAGGGGGATCATGAGCAGTACTTC. It encodes CSAKGDHEQYF.

The genes are TRBV11-3 and TRBJ2-3, with D perhaps matching TRBD1 (5 bases). There are 13 residues in the CDR3. With 0 bases removed from V and 6 bases from J, the gap between germline ends came to 7 bases. Germline CDR1 SGHNT, CDR2 YENEEA. CDR3 loop: CASSLEGVDTQYF. The CDR3 nucleotides are TGTGCCAGCAGCTTAGAAGGGGTGGATACGCAGTATTTT.

The chain couples TRBV29-1 to TRBJ2-7, with 10 nucleotides matching TRBD2. This CDR3 spans 14 amino acids. J gave up 6 bases and V 0 bases, and 5 bases lay outside the gene matches. Germline V CDR1 and CDR2: SQVTM, ANQGSEA. The CDR3 is CSVEDHSGRSEQYF. The CDR3 region has the DNA TGCAGCGTTGAAGATCATAGCGGGAGGTCCGAGCAGTACTTC.

The chain combines TRBV5-1 with TRBJ2-7, with 7 bases lining up with TRBD1. CDR3 length: 16 residues. Germline assignment: CDR1 SGHRS and CDR2 YFSETQ. V was pared by 4 bases and J by 0 bases, with 10 bases of the junction left unmatched. CDR3: CASSTAGTVSSYEQYF. As DNA, the CDR3 is TGCGCCAGCAGCACGGCCGGGACAGTGAGCTCCTACGAGCAGTACTTC.

This sequence joins TRBV19 and TRBJ2-1, with D tentatively TRBD2 (6 bases). Trimming removed 5 bases from V and 4 bases from J, with 12 bases in between. CDR1 and CDR2 (germline): LNHDA, SQIVND (reference sequence). There are 14 residues in the CDR3. DNA of the CDR3: TGTGCCAGTAGTCCCCGGGAGTCATACAATGAGCAGTTCTTC. Encoded protein: CASSPRESYNEQFF.

The V call is TRBV19, the J call TRBJ2-3; possible D gene TRBD2, 6 bases. The germline V and J ends were trimmed by 3 bases and 7 bases, with 8 bases remaining between them. The CDR3 is made up of 12 amino acids. Germline V CDR1 and CDR2: LNHDA, SQIVND (reference sequence). CDR3 region: CASSIAGNTQYF. The CDR3 region has the DNA TGTGCCAGTAGTATTGCGGGGAATACGCAGTATTTT.

V gene TRBV19 combines with J gene TRBJ2-5, with a weak D call TRBD1 (6 bases). CDR3 length: 14 residues. Germline V gives CDR1 LNHDA, CDR2 SQIVND (reference sequence). V lost 1 base and J 4 bases, leaving 10 bases between the germline ends. CDR3 DNA sequence: TGTGCCAGTAGTATAGGTGGGGGCGGAGAGACCCAGTACTTC. Protein sequence: CASSIGGGGETQYF.

This chain connects TRBV7-8 to TRBJ2-5, with D unclear. The CDR3 length is 15 residues. The V end lost 1 base, the J end lost 1 base, and 10 bases lay between the germline ends. The germline gives CDR1 SGHVS, CDR2 FQNEAQ. CDR3 nucleotide sequence: TGTGCCAGCAGCTTAGGAGTCACAGCCCAAGAGACCCAGTACTTC. This gives the protein CASSLGVTAQETQYF. Together with reference TRBV7-8 and TRBJ2-5, the CDR3 gives the full variable domain: GAGVSQSPRYKVAKRGQDVALRCDPISGHVSLFWYQQALGQGPEFLTYFQNEAQLDKSGLPSDRFFAERPEGSVSTLKIQRTQQEDSAVYLCASSLGVTAQETQYFGPGTRLLVL.

The chain couples TRBV10-1 to TRBJ2-7; tentatively, D is TRBD2 (6 bases). The CDR3 is 14 residues long. V was trimmed by 2 bases and J by 2 bases, leaving 10 bases between them. The germline V gene has CDR1 WNHNN and CDR2 SYGVQD (reference sequence). As DNA, the CDR3 is TGCGCCAGCAGTGAGCGGCGGGACCCCTACGAGCAGTACTTC. Its protein product is CASSERRDPYEQYF.

This chain links TRBV6-6 with TRBJ1-1; maybe TRBD1 (6 bases). CDR3 length: 12 residues. Per the germline V gene, CDR1 is MNHNY and CDR2 is SVGAGI (reference sequence). V lost 5 bases, J lost 6 bases, and 10 bases lay in between. The CDR3 loop reads CASSPGTPEAFF. The CDR3 DNA follows: TGTGCCAGCAGTCCCGGGACACCTGAAGCTTTCTTT.

This clone showed up just a few times. The chain joins TRBV28 to TRBJ2-5; D is possibly TRBD1 (7 bases). Germline-derived CDR1 and CDR2 are MDHEN and SYDVKM. Trimming took off 3 bases at V and 7 bases at J, with 24 bases between the two ends. CDR3 length: 17 amino acids. CDR3 loop: CASSLSGAGGAGRTQYF. The CDR3 nucleotides read TGTGCCAGCAGTTTGAGTGGGGCAGGGGGTGCGGGAAGGACCCAGTACTTC.

The chain carries TRBV25-1 and TRBJ1-2, with 7 bases lining up with TRBD1. The germline CDR1 and CDR2 sequences are MGHDK and SYGVNS. V gave up 1 base and J gave up 6 bases; unmatched junction bases: 8. The CDR3 spans 15 residues. The CDR3 spells CASSELGGQIDGYTF. The CDR3 region has the DNA TGTGCCAGCAGTGAATTGGGGGGACAGATCGATGGCTACACCTTC.

The chain employs TRBV9 and TRBJ2-7; 8 bases align to TRBD1. The CDR3 contains 14 residues. In germline, CDR1 is SGDLS, CDR2 YYNGEE. Trimming removed 3 bases from V and 4 bases from J; junction bases left unmatched: 6. The CDR3 region has the DNA TGTGCCAGCAGCGACCCGGACAGGGAATACGAGCAGTACTTC. Translated: CASSDPDREYEQYF.

The J gene is TRBJ1-1, the V gene TRBV30; D gene unclear. V dropped 4 bases and J dropped 10 bases, with 10 bases sitting between them. Per the germline V gene, CDR1 is GTSNPN and CDR2 is SVGIG (reference sequence). The CDR3 extends over 10 amino acids. This chain's CDR3 is CAWIQVGAFF. CDR3 DNA: TGTGCCTGGATTCAGGTAGGAGCTTTCTTT.

The chain joins TRBV25-1 to TRBJ2-7; 10 bases are shared with TRBD1. In germline, CDR1 is MGHDK, CDR2 SYGVNS. CDR3 length: 14 residues. Trimming at V came to 8 bases and at J to 4 bases, leaving 8 bases not matched to a gene. The CDR3 loop is CASSRQGAGYEQYF. DNA for the CDR3: TGTGCCAGCTCTAGACAGGGGGCGGGTTACGAGCAGTACTTC.

This clone was observed a handful of times. The V gene is TRBV28, the J gene TRBJ2-7; 9 bases map to TRBD1. Trimming took 6 bases from V and 6 from J; bases not matched to a gene: 9. The CDR3 is made up of 14 amino acids. The germline V gene encodes CDR1 MDHEN and CDR2 SYDVKM. DNA for the CDR3: TGTGCCAGCAGGAGACAGGGGGAACATCGCGAGCAGTACTTC. Protein sequence: CASRRQGEHREQYF.

CDR3 in amino acids: CASSLPRRVSGYETYEQYF. The CDR3 DNA reads TGTGCCAGCAGTCTCCCCCGCCGGGTTAGCGGGTATGAAACCTACGAGCAGTACTTC. The chain carries TRBV28 and TRBJ2-7; 7 bases agree with TRBD2. Losses at the gene ends were 5 bases for V and 2 bases for J; bases not matched to a gene: 21. The CDR3 extends over 19 amino acids. CDR1 MDHEN and CDR2 SYDVKM come from the germline V gene. Full variable domain (rest looked up from reference TRBV28 and TRBJ2-7): DVKVTQSSRYLVKRTGEKVFLECVQDMDHENMFWYRQDPGLGLRLIYFSYDVKMKEKGDIPEGYSVSREKKERFSLILESASTNQTSMYLCASSLPRRVSGYETYEQYFGPGTRLTVT.

This clone was observed a few times. The chain couples TRBV10-2 to TRBJ2-5, with D perhaps matching TRBD2 (5 bases). Germline CDR1 WSHSY, CDR2 SAAADI. The CDR3 extends over 18 amino acids. V was pared by 5 bases and J by 4 bases, with 26 bases between. Here the CDR3 DNA reads TGCGCCAGCAGTCCCACACTAAGTCGTATAGCGTCCCCAGAGACCCAGTACTTC. Translation gives CASSPTLSRIASPETQYF.

This clone appeared once. The genes are TRBV6-5 and TRBJ1-1, with D possibly matching TRBD1 (6 bases). V was cut by 4 bases and J by 0 bases, with 9 bases left in between. This CDR3 region has 14 residues. Germline-derived CDR1 and CDR2 are MNHEY and SVGAGI. This CDR3 reads CASSSTGLNTEAFF. The DNA for the CDR3 is TGTGCCAGCAGTTCCACAGGGTTGAACACTGAAGCTTTCTTT.

The chain has TRBV6-6 and TRBJ2-1; 7 bases map to TRBD2. With V trimmed by 5 bases and J by 9 bases, 10 bases remained unmatched. The germline CDR1 and CDR2 sequences are MNHNY and SVGAGI (reference sequence). The CDR3 runs 14 residues. The chain's CDR3 is CASSPIAGPGEQFF. CDR3 nucleotides: TGTGCCAGCAGTCCAATAGCGGGTCCTGGTGAGCAGTTCTTC.

This clone has a single count. V usage is TRBV9 and J usage is TRBJ2-5; tentative D call: TRBD2 (6 bases). There are 14 residues in the CDR3. V gave up 4 bases and J gave up 5 bases, with 15 bases separating them. The germline V gene encodes CDR1 SGDLS and CDR2 YYNGEE. Here the CDR3 reads CASSPTGGVETQYF. CDR3 nucleotides: TGTGCCAGCAGCCCAACTGGAGGGGTGGAGACCCAGTACTTC.